Below, 9 T cell receptor beta chains from the same sample are listed, as sequenced in a study of cytotoxic CD8 clonotypes in ibrutinib-treated CLL. The data were produced by immunoSEQ multiplex PCR, yet TCRdb's version contains in-frame clones alone and is incomplete. Found here are 100,000 to 150,000 clones, approximately 85% of them singletons; the top ten hold around 2.1%. The source material was PBMCs, sampled after 24 months of ibrutinib treatment. The origin of the receptors is a human donor with chronic lymphocytic leukemia.

The rearrangement links TRBV7-2 to TRBJ2-3; D remains unclear. V lost 1 base, J lost 4 bases, and 9 bases lay in between. CDR1 is SGHTA, CDR2 FQGNSA, per germline. This CDR3 comprises 14 residues. The CDR3 DNA follows: TGTGCCAGCAGCTTAGGATTGGGGTCAGATACGCAGTATTTT. Encoded protein: CASSLGLGSDTQYF.

V is TRBV27 and J is TRBJ1-5; D gene ambiguous. Germline V gene sequence: CDR1 MNHEY, CDR2 SMNVEV (reference sequence). This CDR3 is built from 13 residues. The germline V and J ends were trimmed by 4 bases and 3 bases, with 7 bases remaining between them. The CDR3 here is CASSWDFNQPQHF. CDR3 DNA sequence: TGTGCCAGCAGTTGGGATTTCAATCAGCCCCAGCATTTT.

The chain recombines TRBV7-2 with TRBJ1-1, with 9 bases that match TRBD1. Germline CDR1 is SGHTA and CDR2 is FQGNSA. V shed 5 bases, J shed 4 bases, and the junction held 5 bases outside the gene matches. This CDR3 comprises 14 residues. The CDR3 here is CASSLGGQGTEAFF. In DNA, the CDR3 is TGTGCCAGCAGCCTTGGGGGACAGGGCACTGAAGCTTTCTTT.

The chain carries TRBV19 and TRBJ1-5; D call uncertain. Germline V gene data show CDR1 as LNHDA and CDR2 as SQIVND (reference sequence). Trimming pared 5 bases from V and 5 bases from J, leaving 10 bases between. The CDR3 loop spans 13 amino acids. This chain's CDR3 is CASSWRGDQPQHF. The CDR3 DNA reads as TGTGCCAGTAGTTGGCGAGGCGATCAGCCCCAGCATTTT.

The V call is TRBV9, the J call TRBJ1-6; D gene uncertain. CDR1 SGDLS and CDR2 YYNGEE come from the germline V gene. There are 13 residues in the CDR3. V was trimmed by 6 bases and J by 7 bases, leaving 11 bases between them. As DNA, the CDR3 is TGTGCCAGCACCGAGGAACGGAATTCACCCCTCCACTTT. This gives the protein CASTEERNSPLHF. Drawing the rest from reference TRBV9 and TRBJ1-6, the complete variable domain is DSGVTQTPKHLITATGQRVTLRCSPRSGDLSVYWYQQSLDQGLQFLIQYYNGEERAKGNILERFSAQQFPDLHSELNLSSLELGDSALYFCASTEERNSPLHFGNGTRLTVT.

The chain combines TRBV4-3 with TRBJ2-5; D is possibly TRBD1 or TRBD2 (5 bases each). V lost 0 bases and J lost 4, with 18 bases in between. Germline V gene data show CDR1 as LGHNA and CDR2 as YSLEER. This CDR3 is built from 17 residues. The CDR3 here is CASSQDLGPNSRETQYF. The DNA for the CDR3 is TGCGCCAGCAGCCAAGATCTGGGACCCAACTCCAGAGAGACCCAGTACTTC.

This clone was recorded once. The genes are TRBV5-1 and TRBJ2-3; 12 nucleotides line up with TRBD1. The CDR3 extends over 19 amino acids. Germline V gives CDR1 SGHRS, CDR2 YFSETQ. The ends lost 6 bases at V and 3 bases at J; junction bases unmatched: 17. The CDR3 DNA sequence: TGCGCCAGCAACCAACGCCCCGGGACAGGGGGCCGCGGGACAGATACGCAGTATTTT. Protein sequence: CASNQRPGTGGRGTDTQYF.

CDR3 sequence reads: CASRSSPGGETQYF. The CDR3 DNA sequence: TGTGCCAGCAGATCGTCCCCGGGAGGCGAGACCCAGTACTTC. The chain carries TRBV27 and TRBJ2-5; 7 nucleotides align to TRBD2. Trimming removed 6 bases from V and 5 bases from J; junction bases left unmatched: 9. This CDR3 has 14 amino acids. CDR1 and CDR2 (germline): MNHEY, SMNVEV (reference sequence).

This chain joins TRBV7-9 and TRBJ2-1, with 10 positions matching TRBD2. V lost 5 bases and J lost 7; bases outside the gene matches: 8. Germline V gene lookup returns CDR1 SEHNR and CDR2 FQNEAQ (reference sequence). The CDR3 loop spans 15 amino acids. CDR3 loop: CASSAPSGSWNEQFF. CDR3 sequence (DNA): TGTGCCAGCAGCGCACCTAGCGGGAGTTGGAATGAGCAGTTCTTC.